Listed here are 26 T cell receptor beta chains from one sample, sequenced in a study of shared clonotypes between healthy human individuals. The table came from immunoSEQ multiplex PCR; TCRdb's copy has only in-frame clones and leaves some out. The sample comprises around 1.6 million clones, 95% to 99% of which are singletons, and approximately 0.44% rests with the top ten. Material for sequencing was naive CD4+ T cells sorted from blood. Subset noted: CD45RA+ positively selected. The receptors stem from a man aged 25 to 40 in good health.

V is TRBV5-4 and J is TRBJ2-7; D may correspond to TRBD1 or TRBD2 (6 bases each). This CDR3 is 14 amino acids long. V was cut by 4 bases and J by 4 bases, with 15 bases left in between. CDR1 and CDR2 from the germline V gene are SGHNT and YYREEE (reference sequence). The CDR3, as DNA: TGTGCCAGCAGCCCCGAGCCGGGGGCGTACGAGCAGTACTTC. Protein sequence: CASSPEPGAYEQYF.

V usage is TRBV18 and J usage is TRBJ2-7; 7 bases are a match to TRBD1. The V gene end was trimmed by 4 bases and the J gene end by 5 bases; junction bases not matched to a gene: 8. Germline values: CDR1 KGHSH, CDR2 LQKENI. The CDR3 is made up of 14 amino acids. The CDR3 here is CASSLQITGDEQYF. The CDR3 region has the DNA TGTGCCAGCTCACTCCAAATTACAGGGGACGAGCAGTACTTC.

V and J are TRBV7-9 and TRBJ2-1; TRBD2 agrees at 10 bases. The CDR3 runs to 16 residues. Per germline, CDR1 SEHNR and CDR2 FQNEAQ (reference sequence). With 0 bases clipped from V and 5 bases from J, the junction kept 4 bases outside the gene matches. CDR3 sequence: CASSLARTSGDNEQFF. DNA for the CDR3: TGTGCCAGCAGCTTAGCGAGAACTAGCGGGGACAATGAGCAGTTCTTC.

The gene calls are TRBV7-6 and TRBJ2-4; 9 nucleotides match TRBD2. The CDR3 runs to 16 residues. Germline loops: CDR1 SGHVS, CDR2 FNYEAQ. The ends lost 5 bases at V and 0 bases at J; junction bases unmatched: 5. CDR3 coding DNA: TGTGCCAGCAGCGAGGGACTAGCAGGAGCCAAAAACATTCAGTACTTC. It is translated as CASSEGLAGAKNIQYF.

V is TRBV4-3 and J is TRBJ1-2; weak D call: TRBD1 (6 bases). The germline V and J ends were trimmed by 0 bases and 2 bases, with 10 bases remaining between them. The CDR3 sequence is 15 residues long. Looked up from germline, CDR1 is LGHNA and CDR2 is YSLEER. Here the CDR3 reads CASSQETGSNYGYTF. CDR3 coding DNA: TGCGCCAGCAGCCAAGAAACAGGGTCGAACTATGGCTACACCTTC.

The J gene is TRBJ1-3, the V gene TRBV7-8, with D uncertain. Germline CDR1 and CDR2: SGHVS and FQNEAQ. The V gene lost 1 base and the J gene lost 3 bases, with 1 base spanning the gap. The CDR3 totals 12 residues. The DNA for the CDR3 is TGTGCCAGCAGCTTAGGTGGAAACACCATATATTTT. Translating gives CASSLGGNTIYF.

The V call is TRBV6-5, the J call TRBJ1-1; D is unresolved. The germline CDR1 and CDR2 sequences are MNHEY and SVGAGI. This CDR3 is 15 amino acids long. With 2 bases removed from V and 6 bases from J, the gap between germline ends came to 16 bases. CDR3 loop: CASSYTEGRYSEAFF. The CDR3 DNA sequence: TGTGCCAGCAGTTACACTGAGGGCCGGTATTCTGAAGCTTTCTTT.

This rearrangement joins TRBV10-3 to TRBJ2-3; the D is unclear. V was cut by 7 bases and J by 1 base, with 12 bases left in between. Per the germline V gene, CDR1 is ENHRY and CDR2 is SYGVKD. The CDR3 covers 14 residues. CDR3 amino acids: CAIKSQQGTDTQYF. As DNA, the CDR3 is TGTGCCATCAAGTCTCAGCAGGGCACAGATACGCAGTATTTT.

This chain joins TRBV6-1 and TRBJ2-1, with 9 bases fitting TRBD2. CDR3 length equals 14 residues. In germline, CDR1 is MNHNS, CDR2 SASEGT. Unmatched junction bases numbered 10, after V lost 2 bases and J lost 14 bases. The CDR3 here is CASSESFLRLAEFF. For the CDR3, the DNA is TGTGCCAGCAGTGAAAGTTTTTTGCGACTAGCGGAGTTCTTC.

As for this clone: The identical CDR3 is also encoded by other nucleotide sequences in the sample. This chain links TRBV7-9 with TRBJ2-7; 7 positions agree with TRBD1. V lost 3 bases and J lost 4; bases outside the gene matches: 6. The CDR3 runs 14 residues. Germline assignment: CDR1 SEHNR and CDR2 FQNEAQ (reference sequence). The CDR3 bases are TGTGCCAGCAGCTTCCCGGGACAGACATACGAGCAGTACTTC. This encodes CASSFPGQTYEQYF. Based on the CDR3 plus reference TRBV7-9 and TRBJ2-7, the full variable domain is DTGVSQNPRHKITKRGQNVTFRCDPISEHNRLYWYRQTLGQGPEFLTYFQNEAQLEKSRLLSDRFSAERPKGSFSTLEIQRTEQGDSAMYLCASSFPGQTYEQYFGPGTRLTVT.

As DNA, the CDR3 is TGTGCCAGCAGCGCGAACACTGAAGCTTTCTTT. Translation gives CASSANTEAFF. V is TRBV14 and J is TRBJ1-1; D is ambiguous. V was shortened by 5 bases and J by 1 base, with 2 bases between the two germline ends. CDR3 length equals 11 residues. Looked up from germline, CDR1 is SGHDN and CDR2 is FVKESK.

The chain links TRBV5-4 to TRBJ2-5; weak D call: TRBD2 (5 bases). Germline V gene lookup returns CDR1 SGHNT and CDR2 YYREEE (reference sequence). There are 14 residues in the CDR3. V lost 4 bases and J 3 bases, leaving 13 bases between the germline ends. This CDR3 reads CASSRVYGEETQYF. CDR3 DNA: TGTGCCAGCAGCCGGGTCTACGGGGAAGAGACCCAGTACTTC.

CDR3 sequence: CAIGDSNQPQHF. The CDR3 DNA sequence: TGTGCCATCGGGGATAGCAATCAGCCCCAGCATTTT. V is TRBV10-3 and J is TRBJ1-5, with D hard to call. Germline V gene data show CDR1 as ENHRY and CDR2 as SYGVKD. There are 12 residues in the CDR3. V lost 8 bases, J lost 0 bases, and 5 bases lay in between.

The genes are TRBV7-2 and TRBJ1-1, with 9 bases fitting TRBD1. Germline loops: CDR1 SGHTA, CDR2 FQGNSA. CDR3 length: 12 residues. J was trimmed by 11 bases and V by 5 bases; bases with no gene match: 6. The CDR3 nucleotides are TGTGCCAGCAGCCCAGGGACAGGGCGCGCTTTCTTT. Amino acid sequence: CASSPGTGRAFF.

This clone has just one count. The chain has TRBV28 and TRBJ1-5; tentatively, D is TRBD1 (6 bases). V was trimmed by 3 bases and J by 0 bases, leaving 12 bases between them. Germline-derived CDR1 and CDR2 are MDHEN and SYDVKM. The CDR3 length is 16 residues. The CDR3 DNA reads TGTGCCAGCAGTTTGCCAAGGGGGTATAGCAATCAGCCCCAGCATTTT. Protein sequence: CASSLPRGYSNQPQHF.

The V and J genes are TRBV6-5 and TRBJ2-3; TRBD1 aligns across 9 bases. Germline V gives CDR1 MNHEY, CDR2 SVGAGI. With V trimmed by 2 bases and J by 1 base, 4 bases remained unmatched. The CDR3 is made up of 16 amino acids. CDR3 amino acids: CASSYARTGGTDTQYF. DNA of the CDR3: TGTGCCAGCAGTTACGCACGGACAGGGGGCACAGATACGCAGTATTTT.

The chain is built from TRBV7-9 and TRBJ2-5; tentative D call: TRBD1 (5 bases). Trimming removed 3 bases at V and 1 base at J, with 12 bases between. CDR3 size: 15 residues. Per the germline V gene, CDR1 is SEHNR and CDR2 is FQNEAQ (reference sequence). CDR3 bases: TGTGCCAGCAGCTTCGGCAGACAGACCCAAGAGACCCAGTACTTC. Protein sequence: CASSFGRQTQETQYF.

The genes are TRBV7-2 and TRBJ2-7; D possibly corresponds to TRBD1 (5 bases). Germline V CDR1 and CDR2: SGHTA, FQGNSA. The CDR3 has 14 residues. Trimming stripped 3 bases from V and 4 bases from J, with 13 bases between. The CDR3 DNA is TGTGCCAGCAGCTTTAGGCCAGGGCTTTACGAGCAGTACTTC. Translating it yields CASSFRPGLYEQYF.

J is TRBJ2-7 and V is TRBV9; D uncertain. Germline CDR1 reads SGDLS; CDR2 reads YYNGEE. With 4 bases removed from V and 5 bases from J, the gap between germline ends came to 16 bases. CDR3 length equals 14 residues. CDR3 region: CASSLSRSSDEQYF. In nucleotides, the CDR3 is TGTGCCAGCAGCCTCAGCAGAAGTTCCGACGAGCAGTACTTC.

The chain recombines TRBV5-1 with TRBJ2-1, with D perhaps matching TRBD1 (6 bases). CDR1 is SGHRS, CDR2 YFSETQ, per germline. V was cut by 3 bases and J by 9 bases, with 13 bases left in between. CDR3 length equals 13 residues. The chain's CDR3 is CASSSTRGGEQFF. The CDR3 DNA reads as TGCGCCAGCAGCTCAACTAGAGGGGGTGAGCAGTTCTTC. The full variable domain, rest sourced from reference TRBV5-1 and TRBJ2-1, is KAGVTQTPRYLIKTRGQQVTLSCSPISGHRSVSWYQQTPGQGLQFLFEYFSETQRNKGNFPGRFSGRQFSNSRSEMNVSTLELGDSALYLCASSSTRGGEQFFGPGTRLTVL.

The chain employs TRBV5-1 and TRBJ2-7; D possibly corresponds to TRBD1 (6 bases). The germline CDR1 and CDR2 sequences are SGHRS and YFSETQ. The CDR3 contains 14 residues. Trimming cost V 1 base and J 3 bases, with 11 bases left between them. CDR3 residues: CASSLYPGVYEQYF. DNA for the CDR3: TGCGCCAGCAGCTTGTATCCAGGGGTCTACGAGCAGTACTTC.

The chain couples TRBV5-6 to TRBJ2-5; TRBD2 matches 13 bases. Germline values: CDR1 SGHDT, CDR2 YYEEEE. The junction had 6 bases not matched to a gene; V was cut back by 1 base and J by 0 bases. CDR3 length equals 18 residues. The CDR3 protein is CASSLLGLAGTYQETQYF. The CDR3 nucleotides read TGTGCCAGCAGCTTGTTGGGACTAGCGGGGACGTACCAAGAGACCCAGTACTTC.

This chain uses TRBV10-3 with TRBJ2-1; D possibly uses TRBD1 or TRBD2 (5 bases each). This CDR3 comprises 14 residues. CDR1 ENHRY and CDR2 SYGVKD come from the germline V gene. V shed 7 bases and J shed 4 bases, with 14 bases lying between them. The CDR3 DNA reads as TGTGCCATCAAACTGAACGGGGCATACAATGAGCAGTTCTTC. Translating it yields CAIKLNGAYNEQFF.

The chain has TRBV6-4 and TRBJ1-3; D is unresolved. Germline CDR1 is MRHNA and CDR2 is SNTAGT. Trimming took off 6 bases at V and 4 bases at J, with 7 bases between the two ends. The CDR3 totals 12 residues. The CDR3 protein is CASRALGNTIYF. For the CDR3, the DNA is TGTGCCAGCAGGGCACTAGGAAACACCATATATTTT.

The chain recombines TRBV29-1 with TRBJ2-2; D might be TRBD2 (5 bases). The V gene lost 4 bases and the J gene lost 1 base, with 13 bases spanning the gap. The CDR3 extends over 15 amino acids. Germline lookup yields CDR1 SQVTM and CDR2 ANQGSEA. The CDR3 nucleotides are TGCAGCGTTGGTGTAGCCGGGAAGAACACCGGGGAGCTGTTTTTT. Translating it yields CSVGVAGKNTGELFF.

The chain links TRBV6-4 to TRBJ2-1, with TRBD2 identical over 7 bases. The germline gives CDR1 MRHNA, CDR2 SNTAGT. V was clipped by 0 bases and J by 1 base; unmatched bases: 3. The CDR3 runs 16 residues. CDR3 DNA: TGTGCCAGCAGTGACTCAGGCGGGAGTTCCTACAATGAGCAGTTCTTC. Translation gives CASSDSGGSSYNEQFF.